This T cell receptor beta chain was retrieved from a study of T cell changes during pregnancy in multiple sclerosis. This clone was observed a single time. The germline V and J ends were trimmed by 3 bases and 8 bases, with 15 bases remaining between them. This CDR3 is 14 amino acids long. Germline CDR1 is SGHRS and CDR2 is YFSETQ. The data were produced by immunoSEQ multiplex PCR, yet TCRdb's version contains in-frame clones alone and is incomplete. This table has about 60,000 clones, around 93% appearing once. The sequence came from a female donor with multiple sclerosis, enrolled in a pregnancy study. The chain uses TRBV5-1 and TRBJ2-1; no definite D call. Sequenced material: CD4+ T cells from peripheral blood mononuclear cells, taken in the first trimester of pregnancy. The CDR3 loop reads CASSSLIASHEQFF. In DNA, the CDR3 is TGCGCCAGCAGCTCCCTTATAGCATCCCATGAGCAGTTCTTC.